A single sample gave rise to the 10 T cell receptor beta chains below, sequenced in a study of T cell responses to AZD1222 COVID-19 vaccine. Clones were sequenced by immunoSEQ multiplex PCR, and TCRdb holds only the in-frame ones, with some missing. The table shows 57,000 or so clones, with around 80% occurring only once. The sequencing used peripheral blood, collected 28 days after the second AZD1222 dose. The source is an adult who received the AZD1222 COVID-19 vaccine.

The chain links TRBV7-2 to TRBJ1-2, with 12 bases aligning to TRBD1. From germline, CDR1 is SGHTA and CDR2 FQGNSA. The CDR3 consists of 16 residues. Trimming cost V 1 base and J 8 bases; bases outside gene matches: 8. The CDR3 region is CASSLGGTGGSGGYTF. The CDR3 DNA sequence: TGTGCCAGCAGCTTAGGAGGGACAGGGGGCTCGGGAGGCTACACCTTC.

The chain employs TRBV5-6 and TRBJ1-3; no definite D call. Trimming removed 3 bases from V and 4 bases from J, with 5 bases in between. The CDR3 spans 12 residues. Germline V gene data show CDR1 as SGHDT and CDR2 as YYEEEE. The CDR3 is CASSSGGNTIYF. The CDR3 DNA follows: TGTGCCAGCAGCTCCGGGGGAAACACCATATATTTT.

The genes are TRBV5-1 and TRBJ2-2; the D is unclear. CDR3 size: 15 residues. The germline V and J ends were trimmed by 4 bases and 2 bases, with 12 bases remaining between them. From germline, CDR1 is SGHRS and CDR2 YFSETQ. The CDR3 bases are TGCGCCAGCAGCCTTAGTATCGAAAACACCGGGGAGCTGTTTTTT. Its translation is CASSLSIENTGELFF.

The V call is TRBV5-5, the J call TRBJ1-2; 7 bases are a match to TRBD1. This CDR3 spans 16 amino acids. The germline gives CDR1 SGHKS, CDR2 YYEKEE (reference sequence). The V and J ends lost 3 bases and 10 bases, in that order; junction bases with no gene match: 18. The chain's CDR3 is CASSSLGKTGPSIYTF. In nucleotides, the CDR3 is TGTGCCAGCAGCTCGCTGGGGAAGACAGGGCCGAGTATCTACACCTTC.

The chain recombines TRBV28 with TRBJ1-5, with D possibly matching TRBD1 (6 bases). The germline gives CDR1 MDHEN, CDR2 SYDVKM. The V end lost 2 bases, the J end lost 5 bases, and 13 bases lay between the germline ends. The CDR3 length is 15 residues. The CDR3 DNA is TGTGCCAGCAGTTTAACGATACAGGGATATCAGCCCCAGCATTTT. It translates to CASSLTIQGYQPQHF.

This clone was counted between two and nine times. The chain uses TRBV23-1 and TRBJ2-7, with 9 bases identical to TRBD1. TRBV23-1 is given ORF status, its function remaining uncertain. Trimming took 2 bases from V and 0 from J; bases not matched to a gene: 11. The CDR3 totals 18 residues. The CDR3 DNA reads as TGCGCCAGCAGTCAAGAGGGGGACAGGGAAAAGAGCTCCTACGAGCAGTACTTC. It is translated as CASSQEGDREKSSYEQYF.

The CDR3, as DNA: TGTGCCAGCAGTGAACAGGGCACCTATAATTCACCCCTCCACTTT. This encodes CASSEQGTYNSPLHF. V and J are TRBV2 and TRBJ1-6; a weak D match, TRBD1 (5 bases). The germline V and J ends were trimmed by 2 bases and 2 bases, with 7 bases remaining between them. The CDR3 sequence is 15 residues long. From germline, CDR1 is SNHLY and CDR2 FYNNEI. Variable domain in full (rest from reference TRBV2 and TRBJ1-6): EPEVTQTPSHQVTQMGQEVILRCVPISNHLYFYWYRQILGQKVEFLVSFYNNEISEKSEIFDDQFSVERPDGSNFTLKIRSTKLEDSAMYFCASSEQGTYNSPLHFGNGTRLTVT.

This sequence joins TRBV28 and TRBJ1-6; no clear D. The CDR3 spans 15 residues. Germline V gene data show CDR1 as MDHEN and CDR2 as SYDVKM. Trimming shortened V by 1 base and J by 5 bases, and 9 bases separated the two germline ends. The DNA of the CDR3 is TGTGCCAGCAGTTTATTATCCGGGGATAATTCACCCCTCCACTTT. Translated, it gives CASSLLSGDNSPLHF. Together with reference TRBV28 and TRBJ1-6, the CDR3 gives the full variable domain: DVKVTQSSRYLVKRTGEKVFLECVQDMDHENMFWYRQDPGLGLRLIYFSYDVKMKEKGDIPEGYSVSREKKERFSLILESASTNQTSMYLCASSLLSGDNSPLHFGNGTRLTVT.

This clone appeared a few times. The chain recombines TRBV28 with TRBJ2-1; D is unclear. This CDR3 has 17 amino acids. The V end lost 6 bases, the J end lost 7 bases, and 25 bases lay between the germline ends. Germline assignment: CDR1 MDHEN and CDR2 SYDVKM. The CDR3 nucleotides read TGTGCCAGCAGCTCGATGTCGTCAGCTATTACGGCGAATGAGCAGTTCTTC. Protein sequence: CASSSMSSAITANEQFF.

V and J are TRBV18 and TRBJ1-5; D call uncertain. Looked up from germline, CDR1 is KGHSH and CDR2 is LQKENI. The CDR3 is 13 amino acids. V shed 4 bases and J shed 0 bases, with 4 bases lying between them. CDR3 sequence (DNA): TGTGCCAGCTCACGAGGTAGCAATCAGCCCCAGCATTTT. Residues: CASSRGSNQPQHF.